A selection of T cell receptor beta chains follows, all from one sample in a study of Graves' ophthalmopathy and Graves' hyperthyroidism. TCRdb re-derived calls from the multiplex PCR reads in MiXCR, one entry per CDR3 protein. The table records about 1.1 million distinct CDR3 sequences, 35% to 45% of them present only once. The sample consisted of peripheral blood or thyroid tissue (not recorded which). The receptors derive from an adult man with Graves' hyperthyroidism. CDR3s include the opening cysteine and the closing phenylalanine or tryptophan. A D gene is named only where the DNA matches it firmly. Clone size is stated in some rows and not others, as once, few, many or a class when expanded.

TRBV7-9	NA	NA	TRBJ1-6	CASSSKPEHF	TGTGCCAGCAGCTCTAAACCCGAACACTTT
TRBV5-1	NA	once	TRBJ2-7	CASSLLYRPYEQYF	TGTGCCAGCAGCTTGCTCTACAGACCCTACGAGCAGTACTTC
TRBV24-1	TRBD1	many	TRBJ2-7	CATSDTRTGTKQYF	TGTGCCACCAGTGACACGAGGACAGGTACTAAGCAGTACTTC
TRBV5-1	NA	few	TRBJ2-2	CASSPGGPTGTGELFF	TGCGCCAGCAGCCCCGGGGGACCAACGGGCACCGGGGAGCTGTTTTTT
TRBV2	TRBD1	few	TRBJ1-6	CASSIRDRSLGSPLHF	TGTGCCAGCAGTATCCGGGACAGGAGTCTCGGTTCACCCCTCCACTTT
TRBV10-3	NA	NA	TRBJ1-6	CAISTGSGLSPLHF	TGTGCCATCAGTACAGGGTCGGGCCTTTCACCCCTCCACTTT
TRBV10-3	NA	NA	TRBJ2-7	CASRLAPGTAYEQYF	TGTGCCAGCAGACTAGCTCCCGGGACAGCATACGAGCAGTACTTC
TRBV7-3	NA	NA	TRBJ1-1	CASSGRTGKAFF	TGTGCCAGCAGCGGGCGTACAGGCAAAGCTTTCTTT
TRBV10-3	TRBD2	NA	TRBJ2-2	CASSDRLAASVELFF	TGTGCCAGCAGTGATAGGCTAGCGGCCTCAGTAGAGCTGTTTTTT
TRBV4-3	NA	NA	TRBJ1-1	CASSAIGGRVAFF	TGCGCCAGCAGCGCAATAGGAGGGCGCGTGGCTTTCTTT